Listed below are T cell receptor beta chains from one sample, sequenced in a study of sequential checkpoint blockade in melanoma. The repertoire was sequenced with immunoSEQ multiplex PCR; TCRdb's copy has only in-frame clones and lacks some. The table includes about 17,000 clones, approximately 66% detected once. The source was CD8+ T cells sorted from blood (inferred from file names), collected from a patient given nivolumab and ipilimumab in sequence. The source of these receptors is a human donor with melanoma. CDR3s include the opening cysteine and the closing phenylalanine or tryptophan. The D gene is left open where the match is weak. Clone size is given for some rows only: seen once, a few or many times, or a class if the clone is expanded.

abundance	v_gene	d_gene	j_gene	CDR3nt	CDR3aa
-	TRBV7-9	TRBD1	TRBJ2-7	TGTGCCAGCAGCGACAGGGGGGGTGACGAGCAGTACTTC	CASSDRGGDEQYF
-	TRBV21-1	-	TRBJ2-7	TGTGCCAGCAGCAAAAGGGAGGGACTCTCCTACGAGCAGTACTTC	CASSKREGLSYEQYF
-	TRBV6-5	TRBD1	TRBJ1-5	TGTGCCAGCAGTCTACAGGGGGCCTATCAGCCCCAGCATTTT	CASSLQGAYQPQHF
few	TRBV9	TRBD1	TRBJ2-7	TGTGCCAGCAGTAAGACAGGGGAGCATCATCGGCAGTACTTC	CASSKTGEHHRQYF
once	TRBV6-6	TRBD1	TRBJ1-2	TGTGCCAGCAGTTACTCCCCAGGGGGATATGGCTACACCTTC	CASSYSPGGYGYTF
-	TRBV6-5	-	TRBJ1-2	TGTGCCAGCAGCGACGACTTCTATGGCTACACCTTC	CASSDDFYGYTF
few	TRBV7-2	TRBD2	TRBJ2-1	TGTGCCAGCAGCCCATCTAGCGGGAGGCCCCTCAATGAGCAGTTCTTC	CASSPSSGRPLNEQFF
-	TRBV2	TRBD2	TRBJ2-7	TGTGCCAGCAGGGCGGGGGGGCCCAACGAGCAGTACTTC	CASRAGGPNEQYF
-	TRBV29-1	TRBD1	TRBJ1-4	TGCAGCGTTTGGGACAGCGATAGGTCCTTGGAGCTTTTT	CSVWDSDRSLELF
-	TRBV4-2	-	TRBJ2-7	TGTGCCAGCAGCTTGAAGGGGATGGGGTACGAGCAGTACTTC	CASSLKGMGYEQYF
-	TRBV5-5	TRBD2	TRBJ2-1	TGTGCCAGCAGCCATTTCCGCGCGGGGGAAGGTGAGCAGTTCTTC	CASSHFRAGEGEQFF
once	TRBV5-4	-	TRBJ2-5	TGTGCCCCGATCTGGGAAGGGGCCGGGGAGACCCAGTACTTC	CAPIWEGAGETQYF
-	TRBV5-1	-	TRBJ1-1	TGCGCCAGCAGCTTGGGGGAGTACACTGAAGCTTTCTTT	CASSLGEYTEAFF
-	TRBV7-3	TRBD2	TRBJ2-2	TGTGCCAGCAGCTCCACTAGCGGGAGGTACACCGGGGAGCTGTTTTTT	CASSSTSGRYTGELFF
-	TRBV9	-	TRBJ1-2	TGTGCCAGCAGCGTAGGCCTACAGGGAAAGGGCTATGGCTACACCTTC	CASSVGLQGKGYGYTF
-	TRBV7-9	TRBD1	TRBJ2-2	TGTGCCAGCAGCTCGGGACAGGACACCGGGGAGCTGTTTTTT	CASSSGQDTGELFF
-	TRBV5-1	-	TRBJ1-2	TGCGCCAGCAGCTTGCGTGGGACTCGCCCCTCTAAGGACTATGGCTACACCTTC	CASSLRGTRPSKDYGYTF
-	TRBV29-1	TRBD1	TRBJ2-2	TGCAGCGTTGGGGCAGGGGGCATCGGGGAGCTGTTTTTT	CSVGAGGIGELFF
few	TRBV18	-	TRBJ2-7	TGTGCCAGCTCACCACCTCCCGGAAGGGAGGCTTACGAGCAGTACTTC	CASSPPPGREAYEQYF
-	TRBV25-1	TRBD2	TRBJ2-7	TGTGCCAGCAGTGAATACCTACTAGCGGGAAACGGCGAGCAGTACTTC	CASSEYLLAGNGEQYF
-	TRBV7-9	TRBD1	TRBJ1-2	TGTGCCAGCAGCCAGACCGGGACAGGGGGCCTCGGAGTGTCTGGCTACACCTTC	CASSQTGTGGLGVSGYTF
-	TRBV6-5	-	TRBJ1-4	TGTGCCAGCAGTAACGCACAGGGTAATGAAAAACTGTTTTTT	CASSNAQGNEKLFF
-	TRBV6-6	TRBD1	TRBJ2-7	TGTGCCAGCGTCCCGACAGGGGGGAGCTACGAGCAGTACTTC	CASVPTGGSYEQYF
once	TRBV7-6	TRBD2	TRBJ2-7	TGTGCCAGCAGCCTCCTAGCGGGAGCCACCTACGAGCAGTACTTC	CASSLLAGATYEQYF
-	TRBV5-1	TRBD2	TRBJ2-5	TGCGCCAGCAGATCCCTCGGGGGGGCGGAGACCCAGTACTTC	CASRSLGGAETQYF
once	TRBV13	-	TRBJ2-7	TGTGCCAGCAGCTCAGGGGTTGGAGTCCACTACGAGCAGTACTTC	CASSSGVGVHYEQYF
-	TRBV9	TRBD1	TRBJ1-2	TGTGCCAGCAGCTCCCCCGGGACAGGGTCGGGTGGCTACACCTTC	CASSSPGTGSGGYTF
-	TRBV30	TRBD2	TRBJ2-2	TGTGCCTGGAGTGACAGGACTAGCTGGCCCGGGGAGCTGTTTTTT	CAWSDRTSWPGELFF
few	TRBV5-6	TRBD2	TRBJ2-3	TGTGCCAGCAGCTTGGAACTAGCGGGGACCCTCACAGATACGCAGTATTTT	CASSLELAGTLTDTQYF
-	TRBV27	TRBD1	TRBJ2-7	TGTGCCAGCAAAACGGGACAGAGCTCCTACGAGCAGTACTTC	CASKTGQSSYEQYF
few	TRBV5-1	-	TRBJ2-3	TGCGCCAGCAGCTCATTAGCGGATTTTAAGGATACGCAGTATTTT	CASSSLADFKDTQYF
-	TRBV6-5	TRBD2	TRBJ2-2	TGTGCCAGCAGTTACTTCGGGGGGGGTGCCGGGGAGCTGTTTTTT	CASSYFGGGAGELFF
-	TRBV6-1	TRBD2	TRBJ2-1	TGTGCCAGCAGTGAACGCCCTAGCGGTAGCTCCTACAATGAGCAGTTCTTC	CASSERPSGSSYNEQFF
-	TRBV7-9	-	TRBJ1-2	TGTGCCAGCAGCTTAGGACAGGAAATGCGTGGCTACACCTTC	CASSLGQEMRGYTF
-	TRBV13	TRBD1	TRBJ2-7	TGTGCCAGCAGCCTCTGGACAGGGGACGAGCAGTACTTC	CASSLWTGDEQYF
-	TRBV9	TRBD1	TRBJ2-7	TGTGCCAGCAGCGTCGGTGGAGGAAGGGGGCACGTCGAGCAGTACTTC	CASSVGGGRGHVEQYF